The 17 T cell receptor beta chains reported below all come from one sample, sequenced in a study of regulatory T cells in long-lasting Graves disease (dated by TCRdb to the early 2020s). The sample's time point label, in plain terms: persistent/refractory GD, antithyroid drugs over 5 years with positive TRAb. For both TCR sequencing and RNA sequencing, RNA was extracted from PBMCs using TRIzol. Library preparation was by multiplex PCR. The data were produced on an Illumina HiSeq 4000. TCR beta libraries were built with iRepertoire HTBI primers and Arm-PCR amplification of CDR3 regions. TCRdb itself trimmed the public reads at Q25 with fastp, ran MiXCR and retained productive beta chains. Entries are consolidated by CDR3 protein sequence, retaining the most common genes and DNA. The sample yields a few hundred thousand distinct CDR3 sequences; 21% were counted once. The ten largest clones capture roughly an eighth of the sample.

The sample here was peripheral blood mononuclear cells (PBMCs), taken when the disease was refractory, from a patient treated with antithyroid drugs. The receptors originated from a female donor with Graves disease.

This clonotype has a count of ten or more. The chain combines TRBV19 with TRBJ2-2, with D unclear. CDR1 and CDR2 from the germline V gene are LNHDA and SQIVND (reference sequence). The CDR3 consists of 10 residues. V lost 10 bases, J lost 5 bases, and 5 bases lay in between. The DNA of the CDR3 is TGTGCCACCGGGACCGGGGAGCTGTTTTTT. Encoded protein: CATGTGELFF.

As regards this clonotype: This clone may be a read error of a much larger clone one base away. The chain employs TRBV2 and TRBJ2-2; D may be TRBD2 (6 bases). The CDR3 loop spans 14 amino acids. Germline V CDR1 and CDR2: SNHLY, FYNNEI. CDR3 DNA: TGTGTCAGAGCGACGGGACTTCACACCGGGGAGCTGTTTTTT. It translates to CVRATGLHTGELFF.

The rearrangement uses TRBV10-3 and TRBJ2-7; a possible D gene is TRBD2 (6 bases). Germline lookup yields CDR1 ENHRY and CDR2 SYGVKD. V dropped 0 bases and J dropped 4 bases, with 13 bases sitting between them. This CDR3 has 15 residues. This CDR3 is CAISESFGRLYEQYF. The CDR3 bases are TGTGCCATCAGTGAGTCTTTCGGGAGACTATACGAGCAGTACTTC.

This clonotype turned up a few times. The chain carries TRBV2 and TRBJ2-7; a weak D match, TRBD2 (5 bases). The germline V gene encodes CDR1 SNHLY and CDR2 FYNNEI. Trimming removed 5 bases from V and 2 bases from J, with 10 bases in between. The CDR3 totals 13 residues. The CDR3 is CASSSGYPYEQYF. DNA for the CDR3: TGTGCCAGCAGTTCGGGGTACCCCTACGAGCAGTACTTC.

This clonotype was counted ten times or more. V gene TRBV12-3 or TRBV12-4 combines with J gene TRBJ2-7, with D uncertain. V was clipped by 6 bases and J by 0 bases, with 6 bases between them. The CDR3 is made up of 12 amino acids. This chain's CDR3 is CASRGISYEQYF. The CDR3 DNA reads as TGTGCCAGCAGGGGGATCTCCTACGAGCAGTACTTC.

This clonotype appeared many times. The chain combines TRBV27 with TRBJ2-7; TRBD2 matches 8 bases. This CDR3 is 15 amino acids long. Trimming removed 5 bases from V and 0 bases from J; junction bases left unmatched: 6. Germline CDR1 reads MNHEY; CDR2 reads SMNVEV (reference sequence). The CDR3 sequence is CASSQLAGSSYEQYF. As DNA, the CDR3 is TGTGCCAGCAGTCAATTAGCGGGAAGCTCCTACGAGCAGTACTTC.

This clonotype was detected a few times. The chain carries TRBV9 and TRBJ2-2, with D perhaps matching TRBD1 (6 bases). Germline CDR1 SGDLS, CDR2 YYNGEE. This CDR3 is 16 amino acids long. V gave up 4 bases and J gave up 6 bases, with 19 bases separating them. The CDR3 loop reads CASSPSPDRTSGELFF. CDR3 nucleotides: TGTGCCAGCAGCCCATCTCCTGACAGGACCTCCGGGGAGCTGTTTTTT.

Of note for this clonotype: This CDR3 is missing its conserved last phenylalanine or tryptophan, likely due to a read error. This sequence joins TRBV30 and TRBJ2-1; no reliable D call. The germline V and J ends were trimmed by 4 bases and 0 bases, with 7 bases remaining between them. Germline CDR1 GTSNPN, CDR2 SVGIG (reference sequence). CDR3 length: 13 residues. The CDR3 is CAWTMGSYNEQFL. The CDR3 nucleotides are TGTGCCTGGACAATGGGCTCCTACAATGAGCAGTTCTTA.

This clonotype was recorded at least ten times. The chain combines TRBV28 with TRBJ1-1; D possibly corresponds to TRBD1 (6 bases). This CDR3 has 12 residues. V lost 7 bases and J lost 11, with 17 bases in between. Germline CDR1 reads MDHEN; CDR2 reads SYDVKM. Here the CDR3 DNA reads TGTGCCAGCAAATCAGGGGAGGGGGTGGCTTTCTTT. The encoded protein is CASKSGEGVAFF.

This clonotype occurred many times. The V gene is TRBV7-8, the J gene TRBJ2-4; 8 positions agree with TRBD1. The CDR3 is 13 amino acids. V was clipped by 5 bases and J by 9 bases; unmatched bases: 6. Germline assignment: CDR1 SGHVS and CDR2 FQNEAQ. The CDR3 reads CASSPSGGGIQYF. The CDR3 DNA reads as TGTGCCAGCAGCCCTTCAGGGGGCGGCATTCAGTACTTC.

The rearrangement joins TRBV15 to TRBJ2-7; TRBD1 matches 12 bases. The germline gives CDR1 LNHNV, CDR2 YYDKDF (reference sequence). Germline trimming cut 4 bases from V and 5 bases from J; bases unmatched to any gene: 6. The CDR3 is 15 amino acids. CDR3 nucleotide sequence: TGTGCCACCAGCACTGGGACAGGGGGCCTGGACGAGCAGTACTTC. It codes for CATSTGTGGLDEQYF.

This clonotype was detected many times. The chain links TRBV12-3 or TRBV12-4 to TRBJ2-7; D remains ambiguous. CDR3 size: 13 residues. The V end was cut by 6 bases, the J end by 1 base, with 10 bases between. Here the CDR3 reads CASSPERSYEQYF. Written as DNA, the CDR3 is TGTGCCAGCAGCCCAGAAAGGTCCTACGAGCAGTACTTC.

The J gene is TRBJ2-7, the V gene TRBV5-1; 9 nucleotides align to TRBD1. CDR3 length: 14 amino acids. With V trimmed by 0 bases and J by 7 bases, 5 bases remained unmatched. The V gene's germline CDR1 is SGHRS and CDR2 YFSETQ. CDR3 sequence: CASSLGTGAGEQYF. The CDR3 DNA sequence: TGCGCCAGCAGCTTGGGGACAGGGGCTGGGGAGCAGTACTTC.

There are a few counts of this clonotype. This chain uses TRBV4-1 with TRBJ1-2, with D unclear. Germline V gene data show CDR1 as MGHRA and CDR2 as YSYEKL. This CDR3 comprises 11 residues. The ends were cut back, 7 bases at V and 6 bases at J, with 9 bases in the middle. CDR3 sequence reads: CASMGWDGYTF. CDR3 in DNA: TGCGCCAGCATGGGGTGGGATGGCTACACCTTC.

At least ten counts were recorded for this clonotype. The gene calls are TRBV10-3 and TRBJ1-1; 12 bases are shared with TRBD1. The germline CDR1 and CDR2 sequences are ENHRY and SYGVKD. This CDR3 contains 15 residues. J was trimmed by 5 bases and V by 7 bases; bases with no gene match: 8. The CDR3 sequence: CAITGTGGLGTEAFF. For the CDR3, the DNA is TGTGCCATCACGGGGACAGGGGGCTTAGGGACTGAAGCTTTCTTT.

As for this clonotype: The junction does not match germline at one end; this may be a read error. The CDR3 DNA reads TGTGCCAGCAGTTACCTCCAAGGAGGCACTGAAGTTTTCTTT. Protein sequence: CASSYLQGGTEVFF. The J gene is TRBJ1-1, the V gene TRBV6-1; no firm D call. This CDR3 has 14 amino acids. Germline V gives CDR1 MNHNS, CDR2 SASEGT.

This clonotype was counted only a few times. The chain couples TRBV7-8 to TRBJ2-4, with 10 bases lining up with TRBD2. Germline CDR1 and CDR2: SGHVS and FQNEAQ. The CDR3 contains 16 residues. J gave up 1 base and V 4 bases, and 4 bases lay outside the gene matches. The CDR3 region has the DNA TGTGCCAGCAGCTCTAGCGGGGGCGCGGCCAAAAACATTCAGTACTTC. Protein product: CASSSSGGAAKNIQYF.